Following are 26 T cell receptor beta chains from one sample sequenced in a study of graft-versus-host responses after intestinal transplantation. These receptors' antigens are unknown. Generated by immunoSEQ multiplex PCR, the TCRdb table keeps only in-frame clones and is missing some. The table lists about 120,000 clones, about 93% of them singletons. The starting material was unstimulated CD4+ T cells sorted from spleen or lymph node cells, obtained before intestinal transplant. These receptors were obtained from a human donor who received an intestinal transplant.

The genes are TRBV9 and TRBJ2-2; 7 bases fit TRBD1. This CDR3 is built from 15 residues. The germline CDR1 and CDR2 sequences are SGDLS and YYNGEE. With 3 bases clipped from V and 0 bases from J, the junction kept 2 bases outside the gene matches. The CDR3, as DNA: TGTGCCAGCAGCGCGGGACAGTCGAACACCGGGGAGCTGTTTTTT. Residues: CASSAGQSNTGELFF.

The genes are TRBV6-5 and TRBJ2-7; weak D call: TRBD2 (5 bases). Deletions cut 6 bases from V and 3 bases from J, with 9 bases between. The germline CDR1 and CDR2 sequences are MNHEY and SVGAGI. The CDR3 runs to 12 residues. The CDR3 nucleotides read TGTGCCAGCAGCCTCACTAGCTACGAGCAGTACTTC. It specifies CASSLTSYEQYF.

This chain joins TRBV10-2 and TRBJ2-7, with a tentative D call TRBD2 (5 bases). This CDR3 has 13 residues. CDR1 WSHSY and CDR2 SAAADI come from the germline V gene. Deletions cut 9 bases from V and 0 bases from J, with 12 bases between. CDR3 bases: TGCGCCAGTAGACTACGATCCTCCTACGAGCAGTACTTC. It specifies CASRLRSSYEQYF.

The gene calls are TRBV6-5 and TRBJ2-7; TRBD1 aligns across 7 bases. The CDR3 has 15 amino acids. The V and J ends lost 4 bases and 5 bases, in that order; junction bases with no gene match: 11. Germline V CDR1 and CDR2: MNHEY, SVGAGI. The CDR3 nucleotides are TGTGCCAGCAGTTTGGCGAGGACAGGTCGTGACGAGCAGTACTTC. Translated: CASSLARTGRDEQYF.

The chain is built from TRBV13 and TRBJ2-7; 7 nucleotides match TRBD1. This CDR3 has 15 amino acids. Germline loops: CDR1 PRHDT, CDR2 FYEKMQ (reference sequence). V was clipped by 5 bases and J by 3 bases; unmatched bases: 10. The CDR3 sequence is CASSTRTGRFYEQYF. In DNA, the CDR3 is TGTGCCAGCAGCACCCGGACAGGAAGGTTCTACGAGCAGTACTTC.

This chain joins TRBV2 and TRBJ1-4; 10 nucleotides match TRBD1. V was clipped by 6 bases and J by 7 bases; unmatched bases: 5. CDR1 SNHLY and CDR2 FYNNEI come from the germline V gene. The CDR3 is made up of 14 amino acids. The CDR3 spells CASSDRGRSEKLFF. Here the CDR3 DNA reads TGTGCCAGCAGCGACAGGGGGCGAAGTGAAAAACTGTTTTTT.

This chain joins TRBV29-1 and TRBJ2-7; maybe TRBD1 (6 bases). The V gene lost 7 bases and the J gene lost 0 bases, with 13 bases spanning the gap. This CDR3 has 13 amino acids. The germline V gene has CDR1 SQVTM and CDR2 ANQGSEA. The CDR3 DNA follows: TGCAGCGGGGGACAAGGGCTCTCCTACGAGCAGTACTTC. It is translated as CSGGQGLSYEQYF.

This chain's CDR3 is CASSYSGTSDYEQYF. The CDR3 region has the DNA TGTGCCAGCAGTTACTCCGGGACTAGCGACTACGAGCAGTACTTC. The chain has TRBV6-6 and TRBJ2-7, with TRBD2 matching 10 bases. The germline CDR1 and CDR2 sequences are MNHNY and SVGAGI (reference sequence). The CDR3 contains 15 residues. V was clipped by 0 bases and J by 3 bases; unmatched bases: 2.

The rearrangement links TRBV5-1 to TRBJ2-2, with D perhaps being TRBD1 or TRBD2 (5 bases each). The CDR3 runs to 15 residues. In germline, CDR1 is SGHRS, CDR2 YFSETQ. The V end lost 3 bases, the J end lost 2 bases, and 11 bases lay between the germline ends. The CDR3 spells CASSWGSENTGELFF. As DNA, the CDR3 is TGCGCCAGCAGCTGGGGGAGTGAAAACACCGGGGAGCTGTTTTTT.

The rearrangement uses TRBV6-1 and TRBJ2-6; D uncertain. This CDR3 spans 14 amino acids. The germline V gene has CDR1 MNHNS and CDR2 SASEGT. Trimming stripped 6 bases from V and 0 bases from J, with 6 bases between. Written as DNA, the CDR3 is TGTGCCAGCAGGAGTCACTCTGGGGCCAACGTCCTGACTTTC. This encodes CASRSHSGANVLTF.

The rearrangement uses TRBV4-1 and TRBJ2-1; 8 nucleotides agree with TRBD1. Germline values: CDR1 MGHRA, CDR2 YSYEKL. The junction had 8 bases not matched to a gene; V was cut back by 0 bases and J by 4 bases. The CDR3 is made up of 17 amino acids. The CDR3 sequence: CASSQDMTGVGYNEQFF. In DNA form, the CDR3 reads TGCGCCAGCAGCCAAGATATGACAGGGGTCGGATACAATGAGCAGTTCTTC.

The chain combines TRBV18 with TRBJ2-2; TRBD1 agrees at 8 bases. This CDR3 region has 17 residues. V dropped 6 bases and J dropped 1; count of bases not matched to a gene: 10. CDR1 is KGHSH and CDR2 is LQKENI in the germline V gene. The CDR3 loop is CASSPTGAMLNTGELFF. The CDR3 nucleotides read TGTGCCAGCTCCCCGACAGGGGCGATGTTGAACACCGGGGAGCTGTTTTTT.

This clone came up once. The V gene is TRBV15, the J gene TRBJ2-5, with 7 bases matching TRBD1. The germline V gene has CDR1 LNHNV and CDR2 YYDKDF (reference sequence). The V segment lost 1 base and the J segment 2 bases; nucleotides outside the gene matches: 1. The CDR3 is made up of 14 amino acids. The CDR3 reads CATSRGQGQETQYF. For the CDR3, the DNA is TGTGCCACCAGCAGAGGACAGGGACAAGAGACCCAGTACTTC.

The chain joins TRBV11-2 to TRBJ2-3, with D perhaps matching TRBD1 (6 bases). V dropped 2 bases and J dropped 1 base, with 7 bases sitting between them. This CDR3 is 14 amino acids long. The V gene's germline CDR1 is SGHAT and CDR2 FQNNGV. CDR3 nucleotide sequence: TGTGCCAGCAGCTTAACAGGGCGCACAGATACGCAGTATTTT. Translated: CASSLTGRTDTQYF. The full variable domain, completed using reference TRBV11-2 and TRBJ2-3, is EAGVAQSPRYKIIEKRQSVAFWCNPISGHATLYWYQQILGQGPKLLIQFQNNGVVDDSQLPKDRFSAERLKGVDSTLKIQPAKLEDSAVYLCASSLTGRTDTQYFGPGTRLTVL.

The chain couples TRBV5-4 to TRBJ2-7; 11 nucleotides agree with TRBD2. There are 16 residues in the CDR3. The J segment lost 4 bases and the V segment lost 5 bases, leaving 11 bases of the junction unmatched. The germline gives CDR1 SGHNT, CDR2 YYREEE (reference sequence). The CDR3 is CASSPSSGRFMYEQYF. The CDR3 DNA reads as TGTGCCAGCAGTCCCTCTAGCGGGAGGTTTATGTACGAGCAGTACTTC.

Turning to this clone: Other DNA sequences in this sample translate to the same CDR3. This sequence joins TRBV5-1 and TRBJ2-7; D is perhaps TRBD2 (5 bases). The germline V and J ends were trimmed by 0 bases and 2 bases, with 9 bases remaining between them. Germline V lookup: CDR1 SGHRS, CDR2 YFSETQ. CDR3 length equals 14 residues. The CDR3 loop is CASSLAAGPYEQYF. The CDR3 region has the DNA TGCGCCAGCAGCTTGGCGGCGGGCCCCTACGAGCAGTACTTC.

V is TRBV27 and J is TRBJ1-2, with 10 bases lining up with TRBD1. The CDR3 sequence is 15 residues long. With V trimmed by 4 bases and J by 5 bases, 7 bases remained unmatched. Germline loops: CDR1 MNHEY, CDR2 SMNVEV (reference sequence). The CDR3 loop is CASSSPGQGFYGYTF. CDR3 coding DNA: TGTGCCAGCAGTTCTCCGGGACAGGGGTTTTATGGCTACACCTTC.

The V gene is TRBV11-2, the J gene TRBJ2-1; D is possibly TRBD1 or TRBD2 (5 bases each). This CDR3 region has 11 residues. V was shortened by 4 bases and J by 8 bases, with 6 bases between the two germline ends. Germline CDR1 is SGHAT and CDR2 is FQNNGV. This CDR3 is CASSWDDEQFF. The CDR3 bases are TGTGCCAGCAGCTGGGACGATGAGCAGTTCTTC.

This chain links TRBV7-3 with TRBJ2-3; 13 bases line up with TRBD2. CDR3 size: 17 residues. J was trimmed by 8 bases and V by 5 bases; bases with no gene match: 13. Per germline, CDR1 SGHTA and CDR2 FQGTGA. In nucleotides, the CDR3 is TGTGCCAGCAGCGCGTCCGGGACTAGCGGGGTCCGGGGTACGCAGTATTTT. Encoded protein: CASSASGTSGVRGTQYF.

This clone has only one observation. The V and J genes are TRBV28 and TRBJ1-1, with 11 bases fitting TRBD1. Germline V gene lookup returns CDR1 MDHEN and CDR2 SYDVKM. The length of the CDR3 is 15 residues. Germline trimming cut 5 bases from V and 6 bases from J; bases unmatched to any gene: 8. CDR3 sequence reads: CASSRPGTGGAEAFF. The CDR3 DNA is TGTGCCAGCAGTCGTCCCGGGACAGGGGGGGCTGAAGCTTTCTTT.

The J gene is TRBJ2-3, the V gene TRBV2; tentatively, D is TRBD1 or TRBD2 (5 bases each). V was pared by 10 bases and J by 6 bases, with 17 bases between. CDR1 is SNHLY, CDR2 FYNNEI, per germline. The CDR3 is 13 residues long. The CDR3 loop reads CATALGVMDTQYF. The CDR3 DNA reads TGTGCCACTGCCTTGGGGGTCATGGATACGCAGTATTTT.

J is TRBJ1-1 and V is TRBV28, with no clear D. This CDR3 has 12 amino acids. The V and J ends lost 7 bases and 3 bases respectively, with 9 bases between them. The germline V gene has CDR1 MDHEN and CDR2 SYDVKM. Here the CDR3 DNA reads TGTGCCAGCATAGGAAGGGACACTGAAGCTTTCTTT. Translated, it gives CASIGRDTEAFF.

V usage is TRBV12-5 and J usage is TRBJ2-1, with D possibly TRBD1 on 5 matching bases. Germline V gene data show CDR1 as LGHNT and CDR2 as FRNRAP. Trimming removed 2 bases at V and 5 bases at J, with 19 bases between. The CDR3 sequence is 17 residues long. The CDR3: CASGLKRFGLGDNEQFF. The DNA for the CDR3 is TGTGCTAGTGGTTTGAAAAGATTTGGGCTAGGGGACAATGAGCAGTTCTTC.

This chain uses TRBV27 with TRBJ2-2; D gene uncertain. The CDR3 runs 14 residues. Germline CDR1 and CDR2: MNHEY and SMNVEV (reference sequence). The V end lost 3 bases, the J end lost 1 base, and 6 bases lay between the germline ends. The DNA for the CDR3 is TGTGCCAGCAGTTTCAGGAAGAACACCGGGGAGCTGTTTTTT. Translating gives CASSFRKNTGELFF.

V gene TRBV9 combines with J gene TRBJ2-7; weak D call: TRBD2 (6 bases). Per germline, CDR1 SGDLS and CDR2 YYNGEE. Deletions cut 0 bases from V and 6 bases from J, with 13 bases between. CDR3 size: 14 residues. The CDR3 DNA sequence: TGTGCCAGCAGCGTAGAGACGGGAGCGAGCGAGCAGTACTTC. This encodes CASSVETGASEQYF. Combining the CDR3 with reference TRBV9 and TRBJ2-7 gives the whole variable domain DSGVTQTPKHLITATGQRVTLRCSPRSGDLSVYWYQQSLDQGLQFLIQYYNGEERAKGNILERFSAQQFPDLHSELNLSSLELGDSALYFCASSVETGASEQYFGPGTRLTVT.

This clone was observed once. This rearrangement joins TRBV27 to TRBJ1-1; D is unresolved. Germline V lookup: CDR1 MNHEY, CDR2 SMNVEV (reference sequence). V was cut by 6 bases and J by 1 base, with 18 bases left in between. The CDR3 extends over 16 amino acids. CDR3 sequence reads: CASSLILTEANTEAFF. DNA for the CDR3: TGTGCCAGCAGCCTAATCTTGACCGAAGCGAACACTGAAGCTTTCTTT.